This T cell receptor (beta chain) stems from a study of blood T cells in healthy people across ages. The authors ran a second PCR of 7 to 11 cycles using a sample-barcoded 5' primer and a J-beta primer mix. Each cDNA molecule was tagged by a template-switch adaptor that had 12 random nucleotides. Using its own MiXCR run on the 5' RACE reads, TCRdb lists one record per CDR3 protein. The table records more than 650,000 distinct CDR3 sequences, roughly 20% of them present only once. Concerning this clonotype itself: The target antigen is unknown.

CDR3 length: 15 residues. CDR1 and CDR2 from the germline V gene are MGHRA and YSYEKL. V was clipped by 1 base and J by 2 bases, with 10 bases between them. Findings of the study overall: Strong correlation linked observed beta diversity and percent naive T cells.

Sequencing used blood. The TCR was taken from a man between 65 and 79 years old in good health. The chain employs TRBV4-1 and TRBJ2-3, with D hard to call. The CDR3 here is CASSQVTPYTDTQYF. DNA of the CDR3: TGCGCCAGCAGCCAAGTAACTCCGTACACAGATACGCAGTATTTT.